This T cell receptor (beta chain) was recorded in a study of blood T cell repertoires in COVID-19. Across the whole study: Italy, Spain and the United States were the sources of the convalescent and acute COVID-19 samples. PBMCs, B-cell-depleted T cells, or T cells provided the cDNA or gDNA that made up the material.

As processed by the authors: Reference gene primer amplification gave nucleated cell count estimates. Sequenced by immunoSEQ multiplex PCR; TCRdb stores in-frame clones only, minus some. The V and J calls and clone size come from that table; D and trimming were worked out from the DNA. Here the sample spans roughly 70,000 clones, approximately 89% being singletons. Patients in Seattle were enrolled during active infection, then followed longitudinally. Germline values: CDR1 SGHTA, CDR2 FQGNSA. CDR3 length: 14 residues. V trimming: 5 bases; J trimming: 4 bases; junction bases outside the gene matches: 5.

The sequence was collected from a man aged 45-65 years with COVID-19, enrolled during active disease. The chain carries TRBV7-2 and TRBJ2-5, with 9 nucleotides matching TRBD1. The sample taken for sequencing was peripheral blood. As DNA, the CDR3 is TGTGCCAGCAGCATACAGGGGGCGGGAGAGACCCAGTACTTC. Its translation is CASSIQGAGETQYF. Looking up the rest from reference TRBV7-2 and TRBJ2-5 gives the full variable domain: GAGVSQSPSNKVTEKGKDVELRCDPISGHTALYWYRQSLGQGLEFLIYFQGNSAPDKSGLPSDRFSAERTGGSVSTLTIQRTQQEDSAVYLCASSIQGAGETQYFGPGTRLLVL.